The present T cell receptor beta chain was sequenced within a study of post-analysis software for immune sequencing data (dated by TCRdb to about 2015). Regarding the study in general: Relapsing-remitting, secondary progressive and progressive-relapsing multiple sclerosis were recorded as disease courses, and subtype annotation was lacking for some patients. The patient repertoires were set against about eleven previously published healthy control repertoires from donors whose ages ranged from roughly 6 to 26 years. A subset of samples was prepared in parallel using single-end sample barcoding, then pooled and co-amplified after Illumina adapter ligation. Overall study results and their limits: Multiple sclerosis patients had significantly lower normalized Chao1 diversity than controls, a result that suggests substantial peripheral T-cell clonal expansion. Direct clustering with F measure revealed strong co-clustering of samples prepared in the same batch, which led to a batch-effect correction. The control group was slightly older than the multiple sclerosis patient group.

Preparation of the library involved PCR. The instrument given in TCRdb is Illumina HiSeq 2500. To reduce PCR and sequencing biases, unique molecular identifiers were built into the TCR beta cDNA libraries. Roughly 0.5 million cDNA molecules were obtained per 1 to 10 million input T cells, so each molecule approximated one T cell. The patient libraries were prepared and sequenced with the same protocol used for the earlier healthy control dataset. Samples belonging to the same batch were prepared together, multiplexed and sequenced on a shared HiSeq lane. Under the source paper's analysis protocol: Raw barcoded reads were processed with MIGEC, and single-read molecular identifier groups were discarded before consensus assembly and CDR3 extraction. VDJtools was used for post-analysis of the clonotype tables, with diversity normalized by down-sampling every dataset to the smallest sample size. Repertoire overlap clustering matched CDR3 amino acid but not nucleotide sequences to correct batch-related cross-sample contamination. TCRdb took the public reads, trimmed them with fastp at Q25, ran MiXCR for clone calling and kept in-frame beta chains. When rows share a CDR3 protein, they turn into one entry using the most common DNA and genes. TCRdb's processing, not the study's, gives the V and J calls here. The sample records roughly 600,000 distinct CDR3 sequences, 44% of which are singletons. The ten largest account for under 2% of the sample.

With respect to this clonotype: Which antigen it targets is not known. There are no base qualities to consult, and no much larger clone falls within one base.

To demonstrate the VDJtools post-analysis software, TCR beta repertoires were profiled from the peripheral blood of about 13 young patients with multiple sclerosis. The patients with multiple sclerosis were children and adolescents between about 6 and 17 years of age. Input material: blood. This TCR derives from a girl aged 10 to 17 with multiple sclerosis.

The DNA reads as follows: TGCAGTGCTAGAGGGGACAGGGTCCGCTCTGGGGCCAACGTCCTGACTTTC. Its protein reads: CSARGDRVRSGANVLTF. The chain uses TRBV20-1 and TRBJ2-6; TRBD1 matches 9 bases in the middle. Trimming accounts for 1 base at V and 0 bases at J, while the number of junction bases matched to no gene is 4. The CDR3 sequence holds 17 residues, the cysteine and phenylalanine included. Of the read, only the CDR3 DNA is kept; its 51 bases are in frame from base 1. Reading the germline V gene (reference sequence) gives CDR1 DFQATT and CDR2 SNEGSKA.